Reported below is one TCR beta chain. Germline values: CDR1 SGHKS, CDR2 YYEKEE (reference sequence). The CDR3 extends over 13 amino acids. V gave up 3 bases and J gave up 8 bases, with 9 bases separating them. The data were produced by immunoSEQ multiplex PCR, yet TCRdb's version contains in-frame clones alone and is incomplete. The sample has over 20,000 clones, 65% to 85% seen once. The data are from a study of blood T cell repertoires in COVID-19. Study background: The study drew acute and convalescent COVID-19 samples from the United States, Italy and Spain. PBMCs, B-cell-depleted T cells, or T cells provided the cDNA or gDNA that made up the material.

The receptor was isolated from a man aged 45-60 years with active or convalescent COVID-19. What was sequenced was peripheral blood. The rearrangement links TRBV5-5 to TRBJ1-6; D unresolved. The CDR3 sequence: CASSSRLDSPLHF. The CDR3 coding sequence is TGTGCCAGCAGCTCACGGTTGGATTCACCCCTCCACTTT.